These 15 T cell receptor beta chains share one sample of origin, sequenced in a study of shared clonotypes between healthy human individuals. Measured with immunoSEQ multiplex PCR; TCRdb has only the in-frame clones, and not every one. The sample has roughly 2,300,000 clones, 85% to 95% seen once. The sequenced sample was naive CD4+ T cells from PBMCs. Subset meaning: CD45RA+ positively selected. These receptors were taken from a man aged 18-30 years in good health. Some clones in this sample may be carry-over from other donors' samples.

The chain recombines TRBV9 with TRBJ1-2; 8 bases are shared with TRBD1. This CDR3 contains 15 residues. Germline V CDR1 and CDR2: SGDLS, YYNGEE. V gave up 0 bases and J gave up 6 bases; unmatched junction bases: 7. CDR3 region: CASSVAGQAIDGYTF. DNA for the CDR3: TGTGCCAGCAGCGTAGCGGGACAGGCCATCGATGGCTACACCTTC. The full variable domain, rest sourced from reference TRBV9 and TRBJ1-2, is DSGVTQTPKHLITATGQRVTLRCSPRSGDLSVYWYQQSLDQGLQFLIQYYNGEERAKGNILERFSAQQFPDLHSELNLSSLELGDSALYFCASSVAGQAIDGYTFGSGTRLTVV.

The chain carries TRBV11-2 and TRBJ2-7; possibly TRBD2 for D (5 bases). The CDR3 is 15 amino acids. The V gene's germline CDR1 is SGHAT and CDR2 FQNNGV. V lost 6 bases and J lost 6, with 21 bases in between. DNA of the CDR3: TGTGCCAGCAGTACTGGCGGGTACCGGGCTCTCGAGCAGTACTTC. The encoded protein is CASSTGGYRALEQYF. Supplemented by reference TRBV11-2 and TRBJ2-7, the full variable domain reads EAGVAQSPRYKIIEKRQSVAFWCNPISGHATLYWYQQILGQGPKLLIQFQNNGVVDDSQLPKDRFSAERLKGVDSTLKIQPAKLEDSAVYLCASSTGGYRALEQYFGPGTRLTVT.

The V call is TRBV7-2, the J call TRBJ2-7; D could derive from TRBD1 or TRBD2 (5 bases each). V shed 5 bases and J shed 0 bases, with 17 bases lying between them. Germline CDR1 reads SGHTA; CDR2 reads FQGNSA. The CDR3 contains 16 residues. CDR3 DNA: TGTGCCAGCAGCATATTGGGGGTACGGAACTCCTACGAGCAGTACTTC. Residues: CASSILGVRNSYEQYF.

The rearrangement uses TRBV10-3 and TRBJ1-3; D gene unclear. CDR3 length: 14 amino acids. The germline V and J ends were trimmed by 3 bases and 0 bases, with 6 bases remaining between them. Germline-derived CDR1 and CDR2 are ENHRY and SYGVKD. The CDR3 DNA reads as TGTGCCATCAGTGATCTAGACTCTGGAAACACCATATATTTT. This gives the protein CAISDLDSGNTIYF.

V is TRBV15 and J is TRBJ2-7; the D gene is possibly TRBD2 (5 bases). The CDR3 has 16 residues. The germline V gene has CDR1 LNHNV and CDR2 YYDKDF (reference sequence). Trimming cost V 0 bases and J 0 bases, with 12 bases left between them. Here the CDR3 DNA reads TGTGCCACCAGCAGAGAGGCAGCGGTTAGCTCCTACGAGCAGTACTTC. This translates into CATSREAAVSSYEQYF. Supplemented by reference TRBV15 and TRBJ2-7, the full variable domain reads DAMVIQNPRYQVTQFGKPVTLSCSQTLNHNVMYWYQQKSSQAPKLLFHYYDKDFNNEADTPDNFQSRRPNTSFCFLDIRSPGLGDTAMYLCATSREAAVSSYEQYFGPGTRLTVT.

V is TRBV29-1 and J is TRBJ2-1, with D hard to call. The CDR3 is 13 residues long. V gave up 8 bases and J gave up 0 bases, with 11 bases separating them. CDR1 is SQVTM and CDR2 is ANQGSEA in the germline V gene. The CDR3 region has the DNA TGCAGCTACGACCGGACCTCCTACAATGAGCAGTTCTTC. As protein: CSYDRTSYNEQFF.

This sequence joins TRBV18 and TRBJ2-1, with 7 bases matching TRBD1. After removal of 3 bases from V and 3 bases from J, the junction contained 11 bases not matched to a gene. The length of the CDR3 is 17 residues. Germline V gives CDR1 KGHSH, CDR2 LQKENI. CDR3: CASSPPPTGTYYNEQFF. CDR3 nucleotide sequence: TGTGCCAGCTCACCCCCACCGACAGGGACCTACTACAATGAGCAGTTCTTC.

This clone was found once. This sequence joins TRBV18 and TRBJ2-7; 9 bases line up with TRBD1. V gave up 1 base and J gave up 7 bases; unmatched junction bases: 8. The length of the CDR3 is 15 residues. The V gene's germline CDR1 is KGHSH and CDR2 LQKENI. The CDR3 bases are TGTGCCAGCTCACCACTTTTAGAGGACAGGGGAGAGCAGTACTTC. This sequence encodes CASSPLLEDRGEQYF.

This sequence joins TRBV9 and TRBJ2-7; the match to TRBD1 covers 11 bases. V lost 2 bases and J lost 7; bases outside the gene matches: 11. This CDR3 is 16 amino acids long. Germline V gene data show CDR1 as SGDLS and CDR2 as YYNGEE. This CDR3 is CASSVGVGTGGREQYF. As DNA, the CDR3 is TGTGCCAGCAGCGTTGGGGTAGGGACAGGGGGGCGAGAGCAGTACTTC.

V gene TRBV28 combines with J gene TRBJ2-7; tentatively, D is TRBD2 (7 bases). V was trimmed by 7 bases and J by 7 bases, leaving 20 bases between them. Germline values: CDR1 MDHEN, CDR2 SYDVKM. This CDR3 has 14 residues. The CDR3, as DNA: TGTGCCAGCACCCCTGGGGGGGCCTGGGGTGAGCAGTACTTC. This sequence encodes CASTPGGAWGEQYF.

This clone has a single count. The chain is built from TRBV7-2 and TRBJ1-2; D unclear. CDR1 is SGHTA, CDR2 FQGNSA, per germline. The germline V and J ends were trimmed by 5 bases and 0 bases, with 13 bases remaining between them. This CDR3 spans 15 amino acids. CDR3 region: CASSPSRVSNYGYTF. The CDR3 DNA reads TGTGCCAGCAGCCCATCGAGAGTCTCTAACTATGGCTACACCTTC.

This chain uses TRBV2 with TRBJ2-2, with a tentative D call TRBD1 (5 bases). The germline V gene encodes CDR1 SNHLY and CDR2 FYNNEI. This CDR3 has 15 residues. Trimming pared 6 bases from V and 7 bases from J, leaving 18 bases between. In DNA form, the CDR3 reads TGTGCCAGCAGCTCAGGACAAGGGGTACTCGGGGAGCTGTTTTTT. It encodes CASSSGQGVLGELFF.

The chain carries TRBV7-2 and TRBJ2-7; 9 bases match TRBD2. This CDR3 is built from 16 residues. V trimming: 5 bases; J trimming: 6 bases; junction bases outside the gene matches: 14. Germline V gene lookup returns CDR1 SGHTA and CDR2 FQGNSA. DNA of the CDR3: TGTGCCAGCAGCCCACGAGGAAGTAGCGGGAGTATCGAGCAGTACTTC. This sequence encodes CASSPRGSSGSIEQYF.

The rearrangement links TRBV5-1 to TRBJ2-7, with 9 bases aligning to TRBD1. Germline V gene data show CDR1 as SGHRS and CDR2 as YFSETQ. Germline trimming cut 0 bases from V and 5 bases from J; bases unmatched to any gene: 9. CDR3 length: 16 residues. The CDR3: CASSLGRGTGFNEQYF. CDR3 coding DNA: TGCGCCAGCAGCTTGGGTCGTGGGACAGGGTTTAACGAGCAGTACTTC.

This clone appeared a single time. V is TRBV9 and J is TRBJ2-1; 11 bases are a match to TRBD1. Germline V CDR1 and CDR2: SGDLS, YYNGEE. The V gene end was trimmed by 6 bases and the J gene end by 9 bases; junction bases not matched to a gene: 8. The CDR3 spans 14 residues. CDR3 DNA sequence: TGTGCCAGCAACACCGGGACAGGGGGAATTGAGCAGTTCTTC. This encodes CASNTGTGGIEQFF. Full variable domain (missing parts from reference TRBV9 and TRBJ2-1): DSGVTQTPKHLITATGQRVTLRCSPRSGDLSVYWYQQSLDQGLQFLIQYYNGEERAKGNILERFSAQQFPDLHSELNLSSLELGDSALYFCASNTGTGGIEQFFGPGTRLTVL.